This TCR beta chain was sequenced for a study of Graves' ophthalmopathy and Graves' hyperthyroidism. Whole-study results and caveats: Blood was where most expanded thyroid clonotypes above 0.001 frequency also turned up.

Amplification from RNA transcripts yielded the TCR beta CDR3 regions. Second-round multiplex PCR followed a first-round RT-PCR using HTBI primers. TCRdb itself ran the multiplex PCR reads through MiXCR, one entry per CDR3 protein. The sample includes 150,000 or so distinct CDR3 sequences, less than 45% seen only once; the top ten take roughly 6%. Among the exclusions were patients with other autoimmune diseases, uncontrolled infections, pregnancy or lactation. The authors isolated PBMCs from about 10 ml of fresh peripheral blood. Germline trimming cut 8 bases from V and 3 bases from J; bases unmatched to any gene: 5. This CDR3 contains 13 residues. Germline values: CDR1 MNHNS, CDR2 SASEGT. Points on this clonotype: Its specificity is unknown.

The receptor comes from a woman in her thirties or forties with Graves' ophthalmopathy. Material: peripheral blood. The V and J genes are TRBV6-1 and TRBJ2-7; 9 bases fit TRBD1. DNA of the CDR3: TGTGCCAGCTTGGACAGGGGAGGCTACGAGCAGTACTTC. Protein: CASLDRGGYEQYF.